The 32 T cell receptor beta chains below were found in one sample sequenced in a study of T cell responses to AZD1222 COVID-19 vaccine. Libraries were prepared by immunoSEQ multiplex PCR; TCRdb keeps only in-frame clonotypes and omits some of them. The sample lists fewer than 70,000 clones, about 87% occurring once. This specimen consisted of peripheral blood, obtained on day 0 of AZD1222 vaccination. The receptors were sampled from an adult in good health.

This clone showed up just once. The genes are TRBV13 and TRBJ1-2; D might be TRBD1 (5 bases). V lost 10 bases and J 4 bases, leaving 16 bases between the germline ends. The germline V gene encodes CDR1 PRHDT and CDR2 FYEKMQ (reference sequence). The CDR3 covers 13 residues. As DNA, the CDR3 is TGTGCCACCAGGCGAGGGGCTGGCTATGGCTACACCTTC. Its protein product is CATRRGAGYGYTF.

The chain combines TRBV30 with TRBJ1-4, with unresolved D. Deletions cut 3 bases from V and 4 bases from J, with 3 bases between. The length of the CDR3 is 11 residues. CDR1 and CDR2 (germline): GTSNPN, SVGIG (reference sequence). The CDR3 DNA reads TGTGCCTGGAGCGTTAATGAAAAACTGTTTTTT. This sequence encodes CAWSVNEKLFF.

This rearrangement joins TRBV3-1 (or the pseudogene TRBV3-2) to TRBJ2-3, with TRBD2 matching 8 bases. Per the germline V gene, CDR1 is LGHDT and CDR2 is YNNKEL (reference sequence). The CDR3 runs to 16 residues. J was trimmed by 3 bases and V by 2 bases; bases with no gene match: 7. CDR3 sequence: CASSQLSGGPTDTQYF. CDR3 coding DNA: TGTGCCAGCAGCCAATTGTCGGGGGGGCCTACAGATACGCAGTATTTT.

This clone came up once. The chain has TRBV18 and TRBJ2-6; TRBD2 is a possible D gene (5 bases). The CDR3 has 16 amino acids. Trimming shortened V by 0 bases and J by 1 base, and 7 bases separated the two germline ends. The germline CDR1 and CDR2 sequences are KGHSH and LQKENI. The CDR3 is CASSPPGESGANVLTF. DNA of the CDR3: TGTGCCAGCTCACCACCCGGGGAGTCTGGGGCCAACGTCCTGACTTTC.

The chain joins TRBV7-9 to TRBJ2-2, with 11 bases identical to TRBD2. This CDR3 comprises 16 residues. Germline V gene data show CDR1 as SEHNR and CDR2 as FQNEAQ (reference sequence). Trimming cost V 5 bases and J 1 base; bases outside gene matches: 3. The CDR3 nucleotides read TGTGCCAGCAGCCCTCTAGCGGGGGGGAACACCGGGGAGCTGTTTTTT. Protein: CASSPLAGGNTGELFF. Drawing the rest from reference TRBV7-9 and TRBJ2-2, the complete variable domain is DTGVSQNPRHKITKRGQNVTFRCDPISEHNRLYWYRQTLGQGPEFLTYFQNEAQLEKSRLLSDRFSAERPKGSFSTLEIQRTEQGDSAMYLCASSPLAGGNTGELFFGEGSRLTVL.

The gene calls are TRBV9 and TRBJ1-2; D remains ambiguous. The ends were cut back, 2 bases at V and 2 bases at J, with 10 bases in the middle. This CDR3 is 14 amino acids long. The germline CDR1 and CDR2 sequences are SGDLS and YYNGEE. CDR3 amino acids: CASSVHDANYGYTF. As DNA, the CDR3 is TGTGCCAGCAGCGTCCACGACGCGAACTATGGCTACACCTTC.

V is TRBV7-9 and J is TRBJ1-3, with no clear D. Germline V gene sequence: CDR1 SEHNR, CDR2 FQNEAQ (reference sequence). V was trimmed by 3 bases and J by 0 bases, leaving 9 bases between them. The CDR3 is made up of 15 amino acids. The CDR3 region is CASSLAQISGNTIYF. The CDR3 nucleotides read TGTGCCAGCAGCTTGGCACAGATCTCTGGAAACACCATATATTTT.

The V gene is TRBV7-2, the J gene TRBJ1-2; 7 nucleotides line up with TRBD1. The CDR3 sequence is 15 residues long. CDR1 and CDR2 from the germline V gene are SGHTA and FQGNSA. The J segment lost 4 bases and the V segment lost 5 bases, leaving 10 bases of the junction unmatched. CDR3: CASSTDRAGVYGYTF. CDR3 nucleotide sequence: TGTGCCAGCAGCACAGACAGGGCAGGAGTCTATGGCTACACCTTC.

The chain links TRBV5-1 to TRBJ2-7, with D possibly TRBD2 on 6 matching bases. CDR1 and CDR2 (germline): SGHRS, YFSETQ. The V gene lost 0 bases and the J gene lost 2 bases, with 12 bases spanning the gap. This CDR3 is built from 15 residues. CDR3 loop: CASSLEPGETYEQYF. The CDR3 DNA reads TGCGCCAGCAGCTTGGAACCGGGGGAGACCTACGAGCAGTACTTC.

The chain is built from TRBV7-8 and TRBJ1-2; 7 nucleotides match TRBD1. CDR3 length: 16 amino acids. V was clipped by 1 base and J by 5 bases; unmatched bases: 10. Germline-derived CDR1 and CDR2 are SGHVS and FQNEAQ. The CDR3 region is CASSLEGAPGGYGYTF. The DNA for the CDR3 is TGTGCCAGCAGCTTAGAGGGAGCGCCAGGGGGGTATGGCTACACCTTC.

This clone was detected once. The chain recombines TRBV12-5 with TRBJ1-5; D unclear. V was trimmed by 4 bases and J by 4 bases, leaving 14 bases between them. Germline loops: CDR1 LGHNT, CDR2 FRNRAP. The CDR3 runs to 15 residues. CDR3 region: CASGSLGRENQPQHF. The CDR3 region has the DNA TGTGCTAGTGGTTCCCTAGGACGGGAAAATCAGCCCCAGCATTTT. Supplemented by reference TRBV12-5 and TRBJ1-5, the full variable domain reads DARVTQTPRHKVTEMGQEVTMRCQPILGHNTVFWYRQTMMQGLELLAYFRNRAPLDDSGMPKDRFSAEMPDATLATLKIQPSEPRDSAVYFCASGSLGRENQPQHFGDGTRLSIL.

The genes are TRBV5-1 and TRBJ1-6; D unresolved. Germline V gives CDR1 SGHRS, CDR2 YFSETQ. CDR3 length equals 14 residues. V lost 0 bases and J 11 bases, leaving 12 bases between the germline ends. In DNA, the CDR3 is TGCGCCAGCAGCTTGGTCTCGGATGGGCCACCCCTCCACTTT. It yields the protein CASSLVSDGPPLHF.

The J gene is TRBJ2-7, the V gene TRBV6-5, with TRBD2 matching 8 bases. After removal of 6 bases from V and 3 bases from J, the junction contained 4 bases not matched to a gene. The CDR3 runs 13 residues. Germline V gene sequence: CDR1 MNHEY, CDR2 SVGAGI. DNA of the CDR3: TGTGCCAGCAGCGGGGGGGTCGACTACGAGCAGTACTTC. It translates to CASSGGVDYEQYF.

The chain carries TRBV4-2 and TRBJ1-4; D possibly corresponds to TRBD1 (6 bases). Germline V gene data show CDR1 as LGHNA and CDR2 as YNFKEQ. V lost 2 bases to trimming and J lost 10 bases, with 14 bases between them. The CDR3 loop spans 14 amino acids. CDR3 sequence: CASSQQRAQGKLFF. The CDR3 bases are TGTGCCAGCAGCCAACAGAGGGCACAGGGAAAACTGTTTTTT.

V is TRBV7-6 and J is TRBJ1-3; D might be TRBD1 (5 bases). Germline V gene data show CDR1 as SGHVS and CDR2 as FNYEAQ. The CDR3 loop spans 18 amino acids. V was cut by 5 bases and J by 0 bases, with 20 bases left in between. The CDR3 is CASSPIGDRGSSGNTIYF. The CDR3 nucleotides read TGTGCCAGCAGCCCGATTGGGGACCGAGGGAGCTCTGGAAACACCATATATTTT.

This clone was detected a few times. The V call is TRBV18, the J call TRBJ1-2; no reliable D call. The ends were cut back, 2 bases at V and 0 bases at J, with 7 bases in the middle. The germline V gene encodes CDR1 KGHSH and CDR2 LQKENI. The CDR3 consists of 14 residues. The CDR3 loop reads CASSPDGANYGYTF. The CDR3, as DNA: TGTGCCAGCTCACCAGACGGTGCTAACTATGGCTACACCTTC.

This clone occurred once. CDR3 region: CASSLSYTEAFF. CDR3 bases: TGTGCCAGCAGCCTCAGCTACACTGAAGCTTTCTTT. The chain uses TRBV5-5 and TRBJ1-1; D uncertain. V was trimmed by 4 bases and J by 3 bases, leaving 7 bases between them. Germline V gene data show CDR1 as SGHKS and CDR2 as YYEKEE (reference sequence). The length of the CDR3 is 12 residues.

The chain carries TRBV2 and TRBJ2-1, with D maybe TRBD1 (7 bases). V was pared by 11 bases and J by 5 bases, with 16 bases between. From germline, CDR1 is SNHLY and CDR2 FYNNEI. The CDR3 is 13 amino acids. CDR3 DNA: TGTGCCGGAGGGGGCGGGGCGGACAATGAGCAGTTCTTC. Translating it yields CAGGGGADNEQFF.

The chain recombines TRBV9 with TRBJ2-5; D assignment may be TRBD1 or TRBD2 (6 bases each). Trimming left V 3 bases short and J 1 base short, with 7 bases between. Germline CDR1 SGDLS, CDR2 YYNGEE. The CDR3 totals 13 residues. CDR3 residues: CASSEGGQETQYF. The CDR3 DNA reads as TGTGCCAGCAGCGAGGGGGGCCAAGAGACCCAGTACTTC.

This chain joins TRBV27 and TRBJ1-1; the D gene is possibly TRBD1 (6 bases). CDR1 is MNHEY, CDR2 SMNVEV, per germline (reference sequence). Trimming removed 2 bases at V and 1 base at J, with 23 bases between. This CDR3 has 19 residues. DNA of the CDR3: TGTGCCAGCAGTTTAACTTCTCTTGGGGGCGATAGGCGGAACACTGAAGCTTTCTTT. It codes for CASSLTSLGGDRRNTEAFF.

The chain is built from TRBV2 and TRBJ1-2; perhaps TRBD1 as D (5 bases). Germline CDR1 reads SNHLY; CDR2 reads FYNNEI. The CDR3 loop spans 15 amino acids. Trimming left V 5 bases short and J 4 bases short, with 17 bases between. CDR3 sequence: CASSSDRTATYGYTF. The CDR3 DNA sequence: TGTGCCAGCAGTTCCGACAGAACGGCGACCTATGGCTACACCTTC.

The V gene is TRBV6-5, the J gene TRBJ1-4; maybe TRBD1 (5 bases). CDR3 length equals 15 residues. Germline loops: CDR1 MNHEY, CDR2 SVGAGI. V was shortened by 6 bases and J by 3 bases, with 14 bases between the two germline ends. The CDR3 DNA sequence: TGTGCCAGCAGGGCCACCGGGACGTCTAATGAAAAACTGTTTTTT. Its translation is CASRATGTSNEKLFF.

This sequence joins TRBV19 and TRBJ1-6, with 7 bases matching TRBD1. Germline-derived CDR1 and CDR2 are LNHDA and SQIVND (reference sequence). The CDR3 consists of 15 residues. Germline trimming cut 7 bases from V and 2 bases from J; bases unmatched to any gene: 5. The CDR3 bases are TGTGCCAGTACTCCCGACAGGGCCTATAATTCACCCCTCCACTTT. As protein: CASTPDRAYNSPLHF. The whole variable domain, filled in from reference TRBV19 and TRBJ1-6, reads DGGITQSPKYLFRKEGQNVTLSCEQNLNHDAMYWYRQDPGQGLRLIYYSQIVNDFQKGDIAEGYSVSREKKESFPLTVTSAQKNPTAFYLCASTPDRAYNSPLHFGNGTRLTVT.

A single count supports this clone. The rearrangement joins TRBV7-9 to TRBJ1-2; 7 bases line up with TRBD1. J lost 6 bases, V lost 6 bases, and 10 bases had no gene match. The CDR3 extends over 14 amino acids. Germline V gives CDR1 SEHNR, CDR2 FQNEAQ (reference sequence). As DNA, the CDR3 is TGTGCCAGCAGTAATCCAGGGCAGGGGGATGGCTACACCTTC. It is translated as CASSNPGQGDGYTF.

The chain joins TRBV15 to TRBJ1-2, with a weak D call TRBD1 (5 bases). Germline-derived CDR1 and CDR2 are LNHNV and YYDKDF (reference sequence). V lost 1 base, J lost 7 bases, and 13 bases lay in between. The CDR3 extends over 14 amino acids. CDR3 amino acids: CATSRGQGQGGYTF. The CDR3 DNA sequence: TGTGCCACCAGCAGAGGGCAGGGCCAAGGTGGCTACACCTTC.

V gene TRBV23-1 combines with J gene TRBJ2-3; 9 bases are shared with TRBD1. TRBV23-1 is identified as an open reading frame with a role that is uncertain. Losses at the gene ends were 4 bases for V and 5 bases for J; bases not matched to a gene: 10. This CDR3 region has 16 residues. This chain's CDR3 is CASSLLTGQGQDTQYF. In nucleotides, the CDR3 is TGCGCCAGCAGTCTCCTAACGGGACAGGGACAAGATACGCAGTATTTT.

The chain employs TRBV27 and TRBJ2-5, with 7 bases identical to TRBD2. With V trimmed by 6 bases and J by 7 bases, 5 bases remained unmatched. CDR3 size: 12 residues. The germline V gene has CDR1 MNHEY and CDR2 SMNVEV (reference sequence). The CDR3 sequence: CASSRSGGTQYF. In DNA, the CDR3 is TGTGCCAGCAGCCGCTCGGGGGGGACCCAGTACTTC.

The chain is built from TRBV3-1 (or the pseudogene TRBV3-2) and TRBJ1-6; 7 bases match TRBD1. Germline V gene sequence: CDR1 LGHDT, CDR2 YNNKEL (reference sequence). The CDR3 consists of 14 residues. Trimming at V came to 0 bases and at J to 9 bases, leaving 2 bases not matched to a gene. The CDR3 spells CASSQEQGGSPLHF. The CDR3, as DNA: TGTGCCAGCAGCCAAGAGCAGGGGGGTTCACCCCTCCACTTT.

CDR3 loop: CASSKDRLGGPLHF. In DNA, the CDR3 is TGTGCCAGCAGCAAAGACCGCCTAGGAGGACCCCTCCACTTT. This sequence joins TRBV5-5 and TRBJ1-6; D is unresolved. The CDR3 has 14 residues. Germline V CDR1 and CDR2: SGHKS, YYEKEE (reference sequence). V was pared by 4 bases and J by 12 bases, with 17 bases between.

This chain uses TRBV29-1 with TRBJ1-1; TRBD1 matches 8 bases. The CDR3 totals 11 residues. With V trimmed by 4 bases and J by 11 bases, 6 bases remained unmatched. Per the germline V gene, CDR1 is SQVTM and CDR2 is ANQGSEA. The CDR3 protein is CSVAGGARAFF. The CDR3 DNA sequence: TGCAGCGTTGCAGGGGGCGCTAGGGCTTTCTTT.

The chain carries TRBV3-1 (or the pseudogene TRBV3-2) and TRBJ1-6; D perhaps matches TRBD1 (5 bases). This CDR3 has 14 amino acids. The V gene lost 0 bases and the J gene lost 10 bases, with 10 bases spanning the gap. Germline V CDR1 and CDR2: LGHDT, YNNKEL (reference sequence). CDR3 nucleotides: TGTGCCAGCAGCCAAGAGGGGAGGGGATCACCCCTCCACTTT. The encoded protein is CASSQEGRGSPLHF.

The chain links TRBV9 to TRBJ2-5; D perhaps matches TRBD2 (5 bases). The CDR3 is made up of 18 amino acids. Germline CDR1 and CDR2: SGDLS and YYNGEE. V lost 0 bases and J 4 bases, leaving 22 bases between the germline ends. The CDR3 DNA reads as TGTGCCAGCAGCGTAGGCAGATCGTCCGGGGAGCTGGGAGAGACCCAGTACTTC. It yields the protein CASSVGRSSGELGETQYF.